These 21 T cell receptor beta chains originate from one sample sequenced in a study of T-cell reconstitution after alpha-beta-depleted transplantation in children. Unique molecular identifiers tagged the TCRbeta library. Via MiXCR, TCRdb re-called the PCR reads, giving one row per CDR3 protein. Among some 520,000 distinct CDR3 sequences, approximately 29% were seen once, and the ten largest hold less than 2.5%. Sequenced here: PBMCs from the stem cell graft donor, sampled from the stem cell graft. The receptors stem from a human donor who donated a stem cell graft to a child with aplastic anemia.

This rearrangement joins TRBV4-1 to TRBJ2-7, with 10 bases identical to TRBD1. Germline assignment: CDR1 MGHRA and CDR2 YSYEKL. J lost 2 bases, V lost 2 bases, and 3 bases had no gene match. The CDR3 contains 15 residues. The CDR3 here is CASSQSGTGAYEQYF. The CDR3 nucleotides are TGCGCCAGCAGCCAATCGGGGACAGGGGCCTACGAGCAGTACTTC.

This clonotype was observed many times. The V call is TRBV2, the J call TRBJ1-2, with D possibly TRBD1 on 6 matching bases. The CDR3 runs to 14 residues. Trimming shortened V by 1 base and J by 5 bases, and 11 bases separated the two germline ends. Germline V gives CDR1 SNHLY, CDR2 FYNNEI. CDR3 bases: TGTGCCAGCAGTGAAGACAGGGTACCTTATGGCTACACCTTC. Its protein product is CASSEDRVPYGYTF.

The chain recombines TRBV20-1 with TRBJ1-2, with a tentative D call TRBD1 (5 bases). The CDR3 spans 13 residues. Between the trimmed V and J ends, which lost 3 bases and 8 bases, there was a span of 16 bases. Germline loops: CDR1 DFQATT, CDR2 SNEGSKA (reference sequence). CDR3 residues: CSASGTPAQGYTF. CDR3 nucleotides: TGCAGTGCTAGTGGGACCCCGGCCCAGGGCTACACCTTC.

This clonotype was picked up a small number of times. The chain joins TRBV6-5 to TRBJ1-4, with D tentatively TRBD1 (5 bases). V gave up 4 bases and J gave up 4 bases, with 16 bases separating them. CDR3 length equals 16 residues. Germline V gives CDR1 MNHEY, CDR2 SVGAGI. The CDR3 coding sequence is TGTGCCAGCAGTTTCAACCAGGGTGGTGGTAATGAAAAACTGTTTTTT. It codes for CASSFNQGGGNEKLFF.

This chain joins TRBV28 and TRBJ2-2, with D perhaps TRBD1 (6 bases). The germline gives CDR1 MDHEN, CDR2 SYDVKM. Trimming took 6 bases from V and 6 from J, leaving 14 bases between them. The CDR3 has 14 amino acids. CDR3 amino acids: CASSLAWGPGELFF. In DNA form, the CDR3 reads TGTGCCAGCAGCCTCGCGTGGGGGCCCGGGGAGCTGTTTTTT.

The chain is built from TRBV4-2 and TRBJ2-1, with TRBD2 matching 10 bases. CDR3 size: 15 residues. V was clipped by 5 bases and J by 4 bases; unmatched bases: 5. Germline CDR1 LGHNA, CDR2 YNFKEQ. The CDR3 protein is CASSYGLAEYNEQFF. CDR3 coding DNA: TGTGCCAGCAGCTACGGACTAGCGGAGTACAATGAGCAGTTCTTC.

The gene calls are TRBV3-1 and TRBJ2-1; D not resolved. Trimming pared 4 bases from V and 5 bases from J, leaving 9 bases between. The CDR3 has 13 residues. CDR1 is LGHDT, CDR2 YNNKEL, per germline (reference sequence). The chain's CDR3 is CASSPSSDNEQFF. In DNA, the CDR3 is TGTGCCAGCAGCCCCAGTAGTGACAATGAGCAGTTCTTC.

This chain links TRBV20-1 with TRBJ2-3; 13 bases are shared with TRBD2. J gave up 4 bases and V 4 bases, and 2 bases lay outside the gene matches. Germline V lookup: CDR1 DFQATT, CDR2 SNEGSKA (reference sequence). The CDR3 loop spans 14 amino acids. The CDR3 DNA reads as TGCAGTGCTATGACTAGCGGGAGGCCAGATACGCAGTATTTT. This gives the protein CSAMTSGRPDTQYF.

V usage is TRBV19 and J usage is TRBJ2-4; the D is unclear. Germline CDR1 LNHDA, CDR2 SQIVND (reference sequence). The CDR3 has 15 amino acids. The V end was cut by 1 base, the J end by 15 bases, with 22 bases between. The CDR3 DNA reads as TGTGCCAGTAGTATAGGGGCCGGACGCCTAATTGATAGGTACTTC. Translating gives CASSIGAGRLIDRYF.

The table lists this clonotype with a few counts. This chain joins TRBV29-1 and TRBJ2-1, with D perhaps matching TRBD1 (5 bases). V lost 3 bases to trimming and J lost 3 bases, with 15 bases between them. The germline CDR1 and CDR2 sequences are SQVTM and ANQGSEA. This CDR3 contains 15 residues. DNA of the CDR3: TGCAGCGTTGATCCAGGGAAGGGTCTCTACAATGAGCAGTTCTTC. It yields the protein CSVDPGKGLYNEQFF.

V and J are TRBV20-1 and TRBJ2-4, with no clear D. Between the trimmed V and J ends, which lost 6 bases and 2 bases, there was a span of 5 bases. Germline V gives CDR1 DFQATT, CDR2 SNEGSKA (reference sequence). The CDR3 sequence is 11 residues long. The CDR3 bases are TGCAGTGCCCGGACCAAAAACATTCAGTACTTC. Its protein product is CSARTKNIQYF.

The chain uses TRBV7-7 and TRBJ2-5; unclear D gene. The CDR3 extends over 13 amino acids. Germline CDR1 SSHAT, CDR2 FNYEAQ (reference sequence). Deletions cut 5 bases from V and 0 bases from J, with 7 bases between. CDR3: CASSPRYQETQYF. The DNA for the CDR3 is TGTGCCAGCAGCCCTAGGTACCAAGAGACCCAGTACTTC.

The chain has TRBV5-6 and TRBJ1-2; D gene unclear. The V gene lost 0 bases and the J gene lost 8 bases, with 14 bases spanning the gap. Germline loops: CDR1 SGHDT, CDR2 YYEEEE. The CDR3 totals 14 residues. Here the CDR3 reads CASSLAEGARGYTF. In nucleotides, the CDR3 is TGTGCCAGCAGCTTGGCCGAAGGAGCTCGCGGCTACACCTTC.

This clonotype was observed a few times. CDR3 DNA sequence: TGTGCCAGCAATAAAACGGGTGCAGCAACTAATGAAAAACTGTTTTTT. Translating it yields CASNKTGAATNEKLFF. The chain combines TRBV28 with TRBJ1-4; D is uncertain. Trimming removed 7 bases from V and 0 bases from J, with 15 bases in between. Germline assignment: CDR1 MDHEN and CDR2 SYDVKM. The CDR3 sequence is 16 residues long.

As concerns this clonotype: Sequence at one end of the junction differs from germline and may be a read error. V gene TRBV5-6 combines with J gene TRBJ2-2; D remains unclear. There are 15 residues in the CDR3. Looked up from germline, CDR1 is SGHDT and CDR2 is YYEEEE. DNA of the CDR3: TGTGCCAGCACCTTATCGGGCTCAAACATCGGGGAGCTGTTTTTT. This translates into CASTLSGSNIGELFF.

The gene calls are TRBV29-1 and TRBJ1-2, with a weak D call TRBD1 (5 bases). This CDR3 comprises 14 residues. With 0 bases removed from V and 4 bases from J, the gap between germline ends came to 12 bases. CDR1 and CDR2 (germline): SQVTM, ANQGSEA. In DNA, the CDR3 is TGCAGCGTTGAAGATCCGTCGACAGTCTATGGCTACACCTTC. Its protein is CSVEDPSTVYGYTF.

This clonotype was found a few times. In nucleotides, the CDR3 is TGTGCCAGCAGTGGTTTAACCGGACTAGCGGTATACAATGAGCAGTTCTTC. It encodes CASSGLTGLAVYNEQFF. The genes are TRBV25-1 and TRBJ2-1; the match to TRBD2 covers 10 bases. Germline loops: CDR1 MGHDK, CDR2 SYGVNS. The CDR3 contains 17 residues. The V and J ends lost 4 bases and 4 bases, in that order; junction bases with no gene match: 10.

The chain carries TRBV5-1 and TRBJ2-3, with D possibly TRBD2 on 5 matching bases. With 0 bases removed from V and 0 bases from J, the gap between germline ends came to 11 bases. The CDR3 spans 16 residues. The germline V gene has CDR1 SGHRS and CDR2 YFSETQ. CDR3 DNA sequence: TGCGCCAGCAGCTTGGAGGACCCGGGAAGCACAGATACGCAGTATTTT. Protein product: CASSLEDPGSTDTQYF.

The chain is built from TRBV14 and TRBJ2-5, with 14 bases lining up with TRBD2. This CDR3 spans 16 amino acids. The germline CDR1 and CDR2 sequences are SGHDN and FVKESK. The ends lost 3 bases at V and 5 bases at J; junction bases unmatched: 5. CDR3 loop: CASSQGTSGSFETQYF. CDR3 coding DNA: TGTGCCAGCAGCCAGGGGACTAGCGGGAGTTTCGAGACCCAGTACTTC.

The CDR3 here is CASSELAGVNTEAFF. The CDR3 DNA sequence: TGTGCCAGCAGCGAACTGGCGGGGGTGAACACTGAAGCTTTCTTT. The chain employs TRBV9 and TRBJ1-1, with D perhaps TRBD1 (5 bases). The length of the CDR3 is 15 residues. The V and J ends lost 3 bases and 0 bases respectively, with 12 bases between them. Germline V CDR1 and CDR2: SGDLS, YYNGEE.

V is TRBV12-3 or TRBV12-4 and J is TRBJ1-4, with D unclear. This CDR3 comprises 13 residues. V shed 5 bases and J shed 3 bases, with 7 bases lying between them. Here the CDR3 DNA reads TGTGCCAGCAGTCTCACGGCTAATGAAAAACTGTTTTTT. Encoded protein: CASSLTANEKLFF.